Listed below are T cell receptor beta chains from one sample, sequenced in a study of T cell responses to AZD1222 COVID-19 vaccine. Libraries were prepared by immunoSEQ multiplex PCR; TCRdb keeps only in-frame clonotypes and omits some of them. The top ten hold approximately 22% of the sample, which has around 99,000 clones, under 95% seen once. The sample here was peripheral blood, taken on day 0 of AZD1222 vaccination. These receptor sequences come from an adult in good health. The CDR3 runs from the conserved cysteine through the conserved F or W. Each record gives: clone size, J gene, D gene, V gene, CDR3 DNA, CDR3 protein. The D gene is left open where the match is weak. Where a row states a size, it is once, few, many or the class of an expanded clone; other rows omit it.

abundance: .; j_gene: TRBJ1-3; d_gene: .; v_gene: TRBV7-8; CDR3nt: TGTGCCAGCAGCTTCAGGGGAGCTGGAAACACCATATATTTT; CDR3aa: CASSFRGAGNTIYF
abundance: .; j_gene: TRBJ2-7; d_gene: TRBD2; v_gene: TRBV4-2; CDR3nt: TGTGCCAGCAGCCGTGTCGTCAGGGAGGGCCACGAGCAGTACTTC; CDR3aa: CASSRVVREGHEQYF
abundance: .; j_gene: TRBJ1-1; d_gene: .; v_gene: TRBV6-1; CDR3nt: TGTGCCAGCAGTGAAGCGGGTGGGTACACTGAAGCTTTCTTT; CDR3aa: CASSEAGGYTEAFF
abundance: few; j_gene: TRBJ2-7; d_gene: .; v_gene: TRBV7-8; CDR3nt: TGTGCCAGCAGCACCCACTCGAGGGGCGAGCAGTACTTC; CDR3aa: CASSTHSRGEQYF
abundance: .; j_gene: TRBJ1-5; d_gene: .; v_gene: TRBV25-1; CDR3nt: TGTGCCAGGGGCGGCGGGAGGCAGCCCCAGCATTTT; CDR3aa: CARGGGRQPQHF
abundance: .; j_gene: TRBJ1-4; d_gene: .; v_gene: TRBV5-1; CDR3nt: TGCGCCAGCAGCTTGGGGCAGAATAATGAAAAACTGTTTTTT; CDR3aa: CASSLGQNNEKLFF
abundance: .; j_gene: TRBJ1-6; d_gene: .; v_gene: TRBV5-1; CDR3nt: TGCGCCAGCAGCTTGGTGCCAGAGAATTCACCCCTCCACTTT; CDR3aa: CASSLVPENSPLHF
abundance: .; j_gene: TRBJ1-2; d_gene: TRBD1; v_gene: TRBV5-1; CDR3nt: TGCGCCAGCAGCTTGGATTCCGTGGGGACAGGAGATGGCTACACCTTC; CDR3aa: CASSLDSVGTGDGYTF
abundance: .; j_gene: TRBJ1-5; d_gene: .; v_gene: TRBV20-1; CDR3nt: TGCAGTGCTAGTCGGGGACCGGCTAGCAATCAGCCCCAGCATTTT; CDR3aa: CSASRGPASNQPQHF
abundance: .; j_gene: TRBJ2-2; d_gene: .; v_gene: TRBV11-3; CDR3nt: TGTGCCAGCAGCTTAGTGAGGGGAGACACCGGGGAGCTGTTTTTT; CDR3aa: CASSLVRGDTGELFF
abundance: .; j_gene: TRBJ2-5; d_gene: .; v_gene: TRBV6-5; CDR3nt: TGTGCCAGCAGCAACAGGGTCCACCAAGAGACCCAGTACTTC; CDR3aa: CASSNRVHQETQYF
abundance: .; j_gene: TRBJ1-2; d_gene: TRBD1; v_gene: TRBV5-4; CDR3nt: TGTGCCAGCAGCCCCGGACAGGCCTATGGCTACACCTTC; CDR3aa: CASSPGQAYGYTF
abundance: .; j_gene: TRBJ2-7; d_gene: .; v_gene: TRBV9; CDR3nt: TGTGCCAGCAGCGCACAGGGACATGGCTACGAGCAGTACTTC; CDR3aa: CASSAQGHGYEQYF
abundance: .; j_gene: TRBJ2-2; d_gene: .; v_gene: TRBV30; CDR3nt: TGTGCCTGGAGGCCCGTCGGGGAGCTGTTTTTT; CDR3aa: CAWRPVGELFF
abundance: .; j_gene: TRBJ1-5; d_gene: .; v_gene: TRBV2; CDR3nt: TGTGCCAGCAGCCGAGGGATAAATCAGCCCCAGCATTTT; CDR3aa: CASSRGINQPQHF
abundance: .; j_gene: TRBJ2-5; d_gene: TRBD2; v_gene: TRBV5-1; CDR3nt: TGCGCCAGCAGCTTTGTACTAGCGGGGGAACAAGAGACCCAGTACTTC; CDR3aa: CASSFVLAGEQETQYF
abundance: once; j_gene: TRBJ1-4; d_gene: .; v_gene: TRBV2; CDR3nt: TGTGCCAGCACCCGGGGCCGTATTAATGAAAAACTGTTTTTT; CDR3aa: CASTRGRINEKLFF
abundance: .; j_gene: TRBJ2-7; d_gene: TRBD1; v_gene: TRBV18; CDR3nt: TGTGCCAGCTCACCCATCCAAGTGACCGGGACAGGGGGGTACGAGCAGTACTTC; CDR3aa: CASSPIQVTGTGGYEQYF
abundance: .; j_gene: TRBJ2-1; d_gene: .; v_gene: TRBV11-1; CDR3nt: TGTGCCAGCAGCTCCCGCGTATACAATGAGCAGTTCTTC; CDR3aa: CASSSRVYNEQFF
abundance: .; j_gene: TRBJ2-7; d_gene: TRBD2; v_gene: TRBV18; CDR3nt: TGTGCCAGCTCAAACGGGGGGGTTAAGTACGAGCAGTACTTC; CDR3aa: CASSNGGVKYEQYF
abundance: once; j_gene: TRBJ2-7; d_gene: .; v_gene: TRBV18; CDR3nt: TGTGCCAGCTCACCACGCTCCGAGCAGTACTTC; CDR3aa: CASSPRSEQYF
abundance: .; j_gene: TRBJ2-5; d_gene: TRBD1; v_gene: TRBV28; CDR3nt: TGTGCCAGCAGCCATGACAGGGGGTCCCAAGAGACCCAGTACTTC; CDR3aa: CASSHDRGSQETQYF
abundance: .; j_gene: TRBJ1-1; d_gene: .; v_gene: TRBV29-1; CDR3nt: TGCAGCGCTAGGAACACTGAAGCTTTCTTT; CDR3aa: CSARNTEAFF
abundance: .; j_gene: TRBJ2-7; d_gene: TRBD2; v_gene: TRBV10-3; CDR3nt: TGTGCCATCAGAGGGACTAGCGGGGGGGCGGACCGCTACGAGCAGTACTTC; CDR3aa: CAIRGTSGGADRYEQYF
abundance: .; j_gene: TRBJ1-3; d_gene: .; v_gene: TRBV10-3; CDR3nt: TGTGCCATCAGTTCCGCGGGTTCGCCTGGAAACACCATATATTTT; CDR3aa: CAISSAGSPGNTIYF
abundance: .; j_gene: TRBJ1-2; d_gene: TRBD1; v_gene: TRBV7-2; CDR3nt: TGTGCCAGCAGCTTACCGGGACAGGCCTATGGCTACACCTTC; CDR3aa: CASSLPGQAYGYTF
abundance: .; j_gene: TRBJ1-2; d_gene: TRBD1; v_gene: TRBV5-1; CDR3nt: TGCGCCAGCAGCCTAAAGGACAGGGGGAATGGCTACACCTTC; CDR3aa: CASSLKDRGNGYTF
abundance: .; j_gene: TRBJ2-2; d_gene: .; v_gene: TRBV7-8; CDR3nt: TGTGCCAGCAGCTTCGATACAGGGAGGGGCGGGGAGCTGTTTTTT; CDR3aa: CASSFDTGRGGELFF
abundance: .; j_gene: TRBJ1-2; d_gene: TRBD1; v_gene: TRBV27; CDR3nt: TGTGCCAGCAGTGAGTACAGGGGCGGTGGCTACACCTTC; CDR3aa: CASSEYRGGGYTF
abundance: few; j_gene: TRBJ1-4; d_gene: TRBD1; v_gene: TRBV7-9; CDR3nt: TGTGCCAGCAGCTTATCGGCAGGGGGCCGTGAAAAACTGTTTTTT; CDR3aa: CASSLSAGGREKLFF
abundance: .; j_gene: TRBJ2-3; d_gene: TRBD2; v_gene: TRBV11-3; CDR3nt: TGTGCCAGCAGCTCCGGGGGGGCTACGAATACGCAGTATTTT; CDR3aa: CASSSGGATNTQYF
abundance: .; j_gene: TRBJ2-7; d_gene: TRBD1; v_gene: TRBV5-1; CDR3nt: TGCGCCAGCAGCCTGACCGGGACAGACCTCTACGAGCAGTACTTC; CDR3aa: CASSLTGTDLYEQYF
abundance: .; j_gene: TRBJ1-5; d_gene: .; v_gene: TRBV19; CDR3nt: TGTGCCAGTAGTCGCGGGGAATTTAGTCAGCCCCAGCATTTT; CDR3aa: CASSRGEFSQPQHF
abundance: once; j_gene: TRBJ2-7; d_gene: .; v_gene: TRBV2; CDR3nt: TGTGCCAGCAGACAGATATACGAGCAGTACTTC; CDR3aa: CASRQIYEQYF
abundance: .; j_gene: TRBJ2-1; d_gene: .; v_gene: TRBV2; CDR3nt: TGTGCCAGCCTCATGGACAATGAGCAGTTCTTC; CDR3aa: CASLMDNEQFF
abundance: once; j_gene: TRBJ2-1; d_gene: TRBD2; v_gene: TRBV7-3; CDR3nt: TGTGCCAGCAGCTTAAGGTTGCGGGGGGGCCTGGATGAGCAGTTCTTC; CDR3aa: CASSLRLRGGLDEQFF
abundance: .; j_gene: TRBJ2-1; d_gene: TRBD2; v_gene: TRBV7-2; CDR3nt: TGTGCCAGCAGCTTAGGACTAGCGGGGGGGTACGAGGAGCAGTTCTTC; CDR3aa: CASSLGLAGGYEEQFF
abundance: .; j_gene: TRBJ2-1; d_gene: .; v_gene: TRBV19; CDR3nt: TGTGCCAGTAGAGGTCACAGCTCCTACAATGAGCAGTTCTTC; CDR3aa: CASRGHSSYNEQFF
abundance: .; j_gene: TRBJ1-1; d_gene: .; v_gene: TRBV11-3; CDR3nt: TGTGCCAGCAGCTCCGACGGTGAAGCTTTCTTT; CDR3aa: CASSSDGEAFF
abundance: .; j_gene: TRBJ1-1; d_gene: .; v_gene: TRBV9; CDR3nt: TGTGCCAGCAGCCGTACGGGGGGTAACACTGAAGCTTTCTTT; CDR3aa: CASSRTGGNTEAFF
abundance: .; j_gene: TRBJ2-5; d_gene: .; v_gene: TRBV9; CDR3nt: TGTGCCAGCAGCGTGGGTGGACAGTACCAAGAGACCCAGTACTTC; CDR3aa: CASSVGGQYQETQYF